The 20 T cell receptor beta chains below come from one sample, sequenced in a study of vaccination effects on CD4 cells after COVID-19. For these receptors, no antigen is known. Before any sequencing was done, the ViraFEST assay used viral peptide pools to expand antigen-specific CD4+ T cells. The culture ran for roughly ten days before CD4+ T cells were isolated. The healthy vaccine recipients, who had no prior SARS-CoV-2 infection, showed negative nucleocapsid antibodies. Some clones are missing from TCRdb's copy, which holds only in-frame ones; the method was immunoSEQ multiplex PCR. The sample carries 67,000 or so clones, roughly 70% recorded once. Material: CD4+ T cells from PBMCs cultured with HCoV-OC43 spike peptides, obtained before COVID-19 vaccination. Subset indicated: HCoV-OC43 spike overlapping peptide pool stimulation. The receptors shown here come from a human donor who received a COVID-19 vaccine.

Concerning this clone: Other DNA sequences within the sample encode an identical CDR3. The chain recombines TRBV18 with TRBJ2-1, with D possibly TRBD2 on 5 matching bases. CDR3 length equals 15 residues. Trimming left V 1 base short and J 0 bases short, with 7 bases between. Germline values: CDR1 KGHSH, CDR2 LQKENI. The CDR3 loop is CASSPLGSSYNEQFF. Here the CDR3 DNA reads TGTGCCAGCTCACCACTTGGGAGCTCCTACAATGAGCAGTTCTTC.

The rearrangement joins TRBV7-9 to TRBJ2-4, with TRBD1 matching over 12 bases. The ends lost 5 bases at V and 12 bases at J; junction bases unmatched: 8. The CDR3 length is 14 residues. The germline CDR1 and CDR2 sequences are SEHNR and FQNEAQ (reference sequence). CDR3 region: CASSLTGTGGDQYF. CDR3 nucleotides: TGTGCCAGCAGCCTCACCGGGACAGGGGGCGATCAGTACTTC.

The chain couples TRBV19 to TRBJ1-1; maybe TRBD1 (5 bases). Trimming removed 0 bases at V and 0 bases at J, with 14 bases between. Germline CDR1 reads LNHDA; CDR2 reads SQIVND (reference sequence). CDR3 size: 17 residues. CDR3 nucleotides: TGTGCCAGTAGTATAGACGGGGCAGGGCGGGTGAACACTGAAGCTTTCTTT. Translation: CASSIDGAGRVNTEAFF.

To note about this clone: This specimen includes other DNA sequences encoding the same CDR3. This chain connects TRBV30 to TRBJ1-2, with 10 nucleotides matching TRBD1. J gave up 2 bases and V 1 base, and 4 bases lay outside the gene matches. Germline V gene lookup returns CDR1 GTSNPN and CDR2 SVGIG (reference sequence). This CDR3 has 15 amino acids. CDR3 sequence: CAWSAPTGGNYGYTF. The CDR3 DNA is TGTGCCTGGAGTGCCCCGACAGGGGGCAACTATGGCTACACCTTC.

The rearrangement uses TRBV7-6 and TRBJ1-1; D not resolved. The CDR3 length is 14 residues. The germline V gene has CDR1 SGHVS and CDR2 FNYEAQ. V was shortened by 4 bases and J by 1 base, with 10 bases between the two germline ends. CDR3 amino acids: CASSSRRANTEAFF. Here the CDR3 DNA reads TGTGCCAGCAGCTCCCGGAGGGCGAACACTGAAGCTTTCTTT.

The J gene is TRBJ1-4, the V gene TRBV6-5; the match to TRBD1 covers 7 bases. The germline gives CDR1 MNHEY, CDR2 SVGAGI. CDR3 length equals 14 residues. With V trimmed by 7 bases and J by 8 bases, 10 bases remained unmatched. CDR3 in amino acids: CASMTGQTPEKLFF. The DNA of the CDR3 is TGTGCCAGCATGACGGGACAGACCCCCGAAAAACTGTTTTTT.

V gene TRBV5-1 combines with J gene TRBJ1-1; tentative D call: TRBD1 (5 bases). V shed 2 bases and J shed 7 bases, with 12 bases lying between them. Germline values: CDR1 SGHRS, CDR2 YFSETQ. CDR3 length equals 13 residues. CDR3 amino acids: CASSFGDGDEAFF. CDR3 nucleotides: TGCGCCAGCAGCTTCGGGGACGGTGATGAAGCTTTCTTT.

The chain employs TRBV15 and TRBJ2-5, with 7 bases fitting TRBD2. From germline, CDR1 is LNHNV and CDR2 YYDKDF (reference sequence). CDR3 length: 14 residues. V lost 0 bases, J lost 7 bases, and 5 bases stayed unmatched. This CDR3 is CATSREGPSGTQYF. DNA of the CDR3: TGTGCCACCAGCAGAGAGGGGCCTAGCGGGACCCAGTACTTC.

The V and J genes are TRBV5-6 and TRBJ2-7; no firm D call. In germline, CDR1 is SGHDT, CDR2 YYEEEE. CDR3 size: 14 residues. Between the trimmed V and J ends, which lost 1 base and 1 base, there was a span of 9 bases. CDR3 nucleotides: TGTGCCAGCAGCTTGTACTTTGGGTCCTACGAGCAGTACGTC. This translates into CASSLYFGSYEQYV.

V is TRBV6-4 and J is TRBJ2-1; no reliable D call. The CDR3 runs to 13 residues. Germline CDR1 reads MRHNA; CDR2 reads SNTAGT. V was shortened by 4 bases and J by 7 bases, with 11 bases between the two germline ends. In DNA form, the CDR3 reads TGTGCCAGCAGTGGAGGCTTAACAAATGAGCAGTTCTTC. This translates into CASSGGLTNEQFF.

The chain has TRBV4-1 and TRBJ2-1, with 8 bases aligning to TRBD1. This CDR3 spans 15 amino acids. V lost 2 bases and J lost 9; bases outside the gene matches: 9. Germline V gene sequence: CDR1 MGHRA, CDR2 YSYEKL. CDR3 in DNA: TGCGCCAGCAGCCAACCCAGGGCAGGGGGCATTGAGCAGTTCTTC. As protein: CASSQPRAGGIEQFF.

The chain has TRBV28 and TRBJ1-1; D unclear. The CDR3 is 14 residues long. V gave up 3 bases and J gave up 1 base, with 9 bases separating them. Per the germline V gene, CDR1 is MDHEN and CDR2 is SYDVKM. The CDR3 DNA reads as TGTGCCAGCAGTTTTCCCCTCGAGAACACTGAAGCTTTCTTT. Amino acid sequence: CASSFPLENTEAFF. Supplemented by reference TRBV28 and TRBJ1-1, the full variable domain reads DVKVTQSSRYLVKRTGEKVFLECVQDMDHENMFWYRQDPGLGLRLIYFSYDVKMKEKGDIPEGYSVSREKKERFSLILESASTNQTSMYLCASSFPLENTEAFFGQGTRLTVV.

The gene calls are TRBV6-5 and TRBJ1-5, with 9 nucleotides matching TRBD1. This CDR3 has 13 amino acids. V lost 10 bases to trimming and J lost 4 bases; unmatched junction nucleotides: 5. Germline V gives CDR1 MNHEY, CDR2 SVGAGI. DNA for the CDR3: TGTGCCACCGGGGACAGGGAGAATCAGCCCCAGCATTTT. Translating it yields CATGDRENQPQHF.

This clone occurred a few times. The chain couples TRBV7-6 to TRBJ2-2; 13 bases map to TRBD2. V was clipped by 4 bases and J by 3 bases; unmatched bases: 2. This CDR3 spans 16 amino acids. Germline assignment: CDR1 SGHVS and CDR2 FNYEAQ. The CDR3 is CASSSLAGGHTGELFF. CDR3 nucleotides: TGTGCCAGCAGCTCACTAGCGGGGGGGCACACCGGGGAGCTGTTTTTT. Based on the CDR3 plus reference TRBV7-6 and TRBJ2-2, the full variable domain is GAGVSQSPRYKVTKRGQDVALRCDPISGHVSLYWYRQALGQGPEFLTYFNYEAQQDKSGLPNDRFSAERPEGSISTLTIQRTEQRDSAMYRCASSSLAGGHTGELFFGEGSRLTVL.

The chain recombines TRBV5-1 with TRBJ1-4; D is unresolved. The V end was cut by 4 bases, the J end by 8 bases, with 12 bases between. The germline V gene encodes CDR1 SGHRS and CDR2 YFSETQ. CDR3 length equals 13 residues. CDR3 residues: CASSRTGGEKLFF. The CDR3 DNA reads TGCGCCAGCAGCCGGACGGGTGGGGAAAAACTGTTTTTT.

This clone was counted a single time. This chain connects TRBV2 to TRBJ2-5; 8 bases are a match to TRBD1. CDR1 and CDR2 from the germline V gene are SNHLY and FYNNEI. The V gene end was trimmed by 4 bases and the J gene end by 5 bases; junction bases not matched to a gene: 12. This CDR3 has 16 amino acids. The DNA of the CDR3 is TGTGCCAGCAGTGGGGGTGGATTCAGGGGGCTGGAGACCCAGTACTTC. Amino acid sequence: CASSGGGFRGLETQYF.

This clone was counted only a few times. This chain links TRBV9 with TRBJ2-2; the D gene could be TRBD1 or TRBD2 (5 bases each). CDR3 length equals 16 residues. V lost 4 bases to trimming and J lost 2 bases, with 15 bases between them. Germline V gene data show CDR1 as SGDLS and CDR2 as YYNGEE. The chain's CDR3 is CASSQGTEINTGELFF. The CDR3 nucleotides are TGTGCCAGCAGCCAAGGGACGGAAATAAACACCGGGGAGCTGTTTTTT.

The chain is built from TRBV19 and TRBJ2-1, with TRBD1 identical over 9 bases. V lost 5 bases and J lost 6; bases outside the gene matches: 5. Germline assignment: CDR1 LNHDA and CDR2 SQIVND (reference sequence). This CDR3 has 14 residues. CDR3 DNA: TGTGCCAGTAGTTGGGACAGGGAACTCAATGAGCAGTTCTTC. Translating it yields CASSWDRELNEQFF.

The chain is built from TRBV7-2 and TRBJ1-1; possible D gene TRBD1, 6 bases. Deletions cut 5 bases from V and 5 bases from J, with 12 bases between. The CDR3 is made up of 13 amino acids. The germline V gene encodes CDR1 SGHTA and CDR2 FQGNSA. CDR3 in DNA: TGTGCCAGCAGCATTCACAGGGAAACTGAAGCTTTCTTT. Protein sequence: CASSIHRETEAFF.

The chain links TRBV3-1 (or the pseudogene TRBV3-2) to TRBJ2-1; TRBD2 matches at 10 bases. Germline CDR1 and CDR2: LGHDT and YNNKEL (reference sequence). This CDR3 contains 15 residues. With V trimmed by 4 bases and J by 7 bases, 7 bases remained unmatched. The CDR3 DNA sequence: TGTGCCAGCAGCCCATACAGCGGGGGGGTAAATGAGCAGTTCTTC. This encodes CASSPYSGGVNEQFF.